Presented here are 28 T cell receptor beta chains from one specimen sequenced in a study of blood T cell repertoires in COVID-19. Sequencing was performed with immunoSEQ multiplex PCR; in TCRdb, only in-frame clones are kept and a portion is missing. Here the sample spans around 300,000 clones, around 91% being singletons. The sequencing sample was made of PBMCs or T cells enriched from blood (not recorded which). All receptors come from a woman aged 18-29 years with acute COVID-19.

This rearrangement joins TRBV20-1 to TRBJ2-7; no reliable D call. Germline V CDR1 and CDR2: DFQATT, SNEGSKA (reference sequence). V lost 3 bases, J lost 0 bases, and 12 bases lay in between. The CDR3 totals 14 residues. The CDR3 is CSASDPGFSYEQYF. CDR3 coding DNA: TGCAGTGCTAGTGACCCAGGTTTCTCCTACGAGCAGTACTTC.

The rearrangement uses TRBV15 and TRBJ2-7, with 7 bases aligning to TRBD2. Germline CDR1 LNHNV, CDR2 YYDKDF (reference sequence). There are 19 residues in the CDR3. V shed 1 base and J 1 base; nucleotides not matched to a gene: 16. The CDR3 region is CATSRGGGLARGSSYEQYF. CDR3 DNA: TGTGCCACCAGCAGAGGGGGGGGATTGGCTCGCGGTTCATCCTACGAGCAGTACTTC. Combining the CDR3 with reference TRBV15 and TRBJ2-7 gives the whole variable domain DAMVIQNPRYQVTQFGKPVTLSCSQTLNHNVMYWYQQKSSQAPKLLFHYYDKDFNNEADTPDNFQSRRPNTSFCFLDIRSPGLGDTAMYLCATSRGGGLARGSSYEQYFGPGTRLTVT.

This chain links TRBV28 with TRBJ2-7; the D gene is possibly TRBD2 (5 bases). Trimming cost V 6 bases and J 3 bases, with 15 bases left between them. The germline gives CDR1 MDHEN, CDR2 SYDVKM. The length of the CDR3 is 14 residues. The CDR3 sequence: CASSSDGEYYEQYF. Written as DNA, the CDR3 is TGTGCCAGCAGCTCGGACGGGGAATACTACGAGCAGTACTTC.

V and J are TRBV28 and TRBJ1-2; D uncertain. Germline assignment: CDR1 MDHEN and CDR2 SYDVKM. Deletions cut 3 bases from V and 4 bases from J, with 15 bases between. The CDR3 has 15 amino acids. The CDR3 DNA reads TGTGCCAGCAGTTTCTCCCTCCTCCCCCCCTATGGCTACACCTTC. It is translated as CASSFSLLPPYGYTF.

V gene TRBV6-1 combines with J gene TRBJ1-5, with 7 bases fitting TRBD1. Losses at the gene ends were 4 bases for V and 0 bases for J; bases not matched to a gene: 6. Germline V gene lookup returns CDR1 MNHNS and CDR2 SASEGT. This CDR3 is built from 16 residues. The CDR3: CASSVRQGSSNQPQHF. The CDR3, as DNA: TGTGCCAGCAGTGTCAGACAGGGAAGTAGCAATCAGCCCCAGCATTTT.

Here the CDR3 reads CASSRDRTTDTQYF. The DNA for the CDR3 is TGTGCCAGCAGCCGGGACAGAACGACAGATACGCAGTATTTT. V usage is TRBV14 and J usage is TRBJ2-3, with 7 bases identical to TRBD1. The trim removed 4 bases at V and 3 bases at J, leaving 4 bases unmatched. Germline assignment: CDR1 SGHDN and CDR2 FVKESK. CDR3 size: 14 residues.

With respect to this clone: The CDR3 ends on some other residue instead of the conserved phenylalanine or tryptophan, so this is likely a read error. The limits of the CDR3 on the DNA are not certain, so only TCRdb's listed CDR3 is given. This chain joins TRBV5-8 and TRBJ1-4; the table's D call of TRBD1 was not tested on the DNA. The CDR3 sequence runs 14 residues, both termini included. Germline V gives CDR1 SGHTS, CDR2 YDEGEE. Here the CDR3 reads CASSLVGTGALPSL.

J is TRBJ2-3 and V is TRBV19, with 8 bases fitting TRBD1. CDR3 length: 17 amino acids. From germline, CDR1 is LNHDA and CDR2 SQIVND (reference sequence). V lost 7 bases and J lost 1; bases outside the gene matches: 13. CDR3 loop: CASTPRTGKGGTDTQYF. The DNA for the CDR3 is TGTGCCAGTACCCCAAGGACAGGGAAAGGTGGCACAGATACGCAGTATTTT. Supplemented by reference TRBV19 and TRBJ2-3, the full variable domain reads DGGITQSPKYLFRKEGQNVTLSCEQNLNHDAMYWYRQDPGQGLRLIYYSQIVNDFQKGDIAEGYSVSREKKESFPLTVTSAQKNPTAFYLCASTPRTGKGGTDTQYFGPGTRLTVL.

The chain links TRBV4-1 to TRBJ2-1; possible D gene TRBD2, 6 bases. The CDR3 is 14 amino acids. The germline V and J ends were trimmed by 1 base and 8 bases, with 12 bases remaining between them. Germline V gives CDR1 MGHRA, CDR2 YSYEKL. The CDR3 DNA reads as TGCGCCAGCAGCCAAGGGGGACTCCAGGATGAGCAGTTCTTC. Protein product: CASSQGGLQDEQFF.

V is TRBV28 and J is TRBJ1-2, with D tentatively TRBD1 (5 bases). The ends were cut back, 4 bases at V and 3 bases at J, with 15 bases in the middle. CDR1 is MDHEN, CDR2 SYDVKM, per germline. This CDR3 is built from 15 residues. CDR3 residues: CASSSPAGWDYGYTF. CDR3 bases: TGTGCCAGCAGTTCACCAGCAGGGTGGGACTATGGCTACACCTTC.

The chain is built from TRBV27 and TRBJ2-7, with 11 bases matching TRBD2. Germline V gene data show CDR1 as MNHEY and CDR2 as SMNVEV (reference sequence). The ends lost 9 bases at V and 2 bases at J; junction bases unmatched: 3. The CDR3 loop spans 13 amino acids. DNA for the CDR3: TGTGCCAGTCGACTAGCGGGAACCTACGAGCAGTACTTC. Translating it yields CASRLAGTYEQYF.

The V and J genes are TRBV5-1 and TRBJ1-5, with 7 bases matching TRBD1. This CDR3 is built from 13 residues. Germline trimming cut 3 bases from V and 4 bases from J; bases unmatched to any gene: 1. Germline values: CDR1 SGHRS, CDR2 YFSETQ. Here the CDR3 DNA reads TGCGCCAGCAGCTCGGGACAGAATCAGCCCCAGCATTTT. Its protein is CASSSGQNQPQHF.

V usage is TRBV19 and J usage is TRBJ2-1; D unclear. The CDR3 has 13 residues. Per the germline V gene, CDR1 is LNHDA and CDR2 is SQIVND (reference sequence). The germline V and J ends were trimmed by 3 bases and 3 bases, with 6 bases remaining between them. The CDR3 loop is CASSISFYNEQFF. The CDR3 nucleotides read TGTGCCAGTAGTATTTCCTTCTACAATGAGCAGTTCTTC.

The chain uses TRBV28 and TRBJ2-1; 7 bases are shared with TRBD2. This CDR3 is 14 amino acids long. Unmatched junction bases numbered 14, after V lost 4 bases and J lost 14 bases. Germline V CDR1 and CDR2: MDHEN, SYDVKM. CDR3 sequence: CASSSRVEDRGEFF. As DNA, the CDR3 is TGTGCCAGCAGTTCCAGGGTGGAAGACCGGGGGGAGTTCTTC.

This chain uses TRBV19 with TRBJ2-3; 9 bases are shared with TRBD1. CDR1 is LNHDA, CDR2 SQIVND, per germline (reference sequence). The CDR3 sequence is 13 residues long. Trimming cost V 5 bases and J 4 bases; bases outside gene matches: 1. The CDR3 region is CASSDRGSDTQYF. CDR3 DNA sequence: TGTGCCAGTAGTGACAGGGGGTCAGATACGCAGTATTTT. The full variable domain, completed using reference TRBV19 and TRBJ2-3, is DGGITQSPKYLFRKEGQNVTLSCEQNLNHDAMYWYRQDPGQGLRLIYYSQIVNDFQKGDIAEGYSVSREKKESFPLTVTSAQKNPTAFYLCASSDRGSDTQYFGPGTRLTVL.

DNA for the CDR3: TGTGCCAGCAGTTTTTTCCCATGGGGACAGAGAAACACCGGGGAGCTGTTTTTT. It translates to CASSFFPWGQRNTGELFF. V is TRBV28 and J is TRBJ2-2, with 7 bases fitting TRBD1. Germline trimming cut 3 bases from V and 2 bases from J; bases unmatched to any gene: 12. Germline V lookup: CDR1 MDHEN, CDR2 SYDVKM. The CDR3 is made up of 18 amino acids.

For the CDR3, the DNA is TGTGCCAGCAGGACAACTAGCGGGAGTTACAATGAGCAGTTCTTC. Translating gives CASRTTSGSYNEQFF. The V gene is TRBV27, the J gene TRBJ2-1, with TRBD2 identical over 11 bases. With V trimmed by 6 bases and J by 4 bases, 5 bases remained unmatched. Germline CDR1 MNHEY, CDR2 SMNVEV (reference sequence). The CDR3 totals 15 residues.

The V call is TRBV18, the J call TRBJ1-3; 7 nucleotides align to TRBD1. The CDR3 totals 15 residues. Losses at the gene ends were 6 bases for V and 0 bases for J; bases not matched to a gene: 5. Per germline, CDR1 KGHSH and CDR2 LQKENI. CDR3 sequence (DNA): TGTGCCAGCTCCCCGGGACAGCTCTCTGGAAACACCATATATTTT. Its protein product is CASSPGQLSGNTIYF.

The chain carries TRBV4-2 and TRBJ2-3, with 10 bases matching TRBD2. This CDR3 spans 16 amino acids. J gave up 0 bases and V 1 base, and 1 base lay outside the gene matches. Germline CDR1 and CDR2: LGHNA and YNFKEQ. In DNA, the CDR3 is TGTGCCAGCAGCCAAGCGACTAGCGGGAGCACAGATACGCAGTATTTT. This encodes CASSQATSGSTDTQYF.

The J gene is TRBJ1-6, the V gene TRBV7-9; 9 bases align to TRBD1. The CDR3 has 14 amino acids. Germline CDR1 SEHNR, CDR2 FQNEAQ (reference sequence). J lost 7 bases, V lost 7 bases, and 5 bases had no gene match. This CDR3 reads CASTRTGANSPLHF. The DNA of the CDR3 is TGTGCCAGCACCCGGACAGGGGCAAATTCACCCCTCCACTTT. The full variable domain, completed using reference TRBV7-9 and TRBJ1-6, is DTGVSQNPRHKITKRGQNVTFRCDPISEHNRLYWYRQTLGQGPEFLTYFQNEAQLEKSRLLSDRFSAERPKGSFSTLEIQRTEQGDSAMYLCASTRTGANSPLHFGNGTRLTVT.

This clone was recorded once. J is TRBJ1-3 and V is TRBV5-6, with no clear D. The CDR3 has 14 residues. Trimming removed 2 bases at V and 0 bases at J, with 6 bases between. Germline lookup yields CDR1 SGHDT and CDR2 YYEEEE. The CDR3 DNA follows: TGTGCCAGCAGCTTACCACACTCTGGAAACACCATATATTTT. This encodes CASSLPHSGNTIYF. Using reference TRBV5-6 and TRBJ1-3 for the parts outside the CDR3, the full variable domain is DAGVTQSPTHLIKTRGQQVTLRCSPKSGHDTVSWYQQALGQGPQFIFQYYEEEERQRGNFPDRFSGHQFPNYSSELNVNALLLGDSALYLCASSLPHSGNTIYFGEGSWLTVV.

This clone is a singleton in its sample. CDR3 sequence: CASSSPRGLEGRGTQYF. The CDR3 DNA sequence: TGTGCCAGCAGCTCCCCCCGGGGTCTAGAAGGGAGGGGGACCCAGTACTTC. V is TRBV5-6 and J is TRBJ2-5; TRBD2 aligns across 7 bases. Trimming removed 3 bases from V and 7 bases from J; junction bases left unmatched: 18. The CDR3 runs 17 residues. The germline gives CDR1 SGHDT, CDR2 YYEEEE.

The chain uses TRBV4-1 and TRBJ2-2, with TRBD1 matching over 11 bases. CDR3 length: 18 amino acids. The J segment lost 2 bases and the V segment lost 4 bases, leaving 9 bases of the junction unmatched. CDR1 is MGHRA and CDR2 is YSYEKL in the germline V gene. CDR3 DNA sequence: TGCGCCAGCAGCCGCCGGGACAGGGGGGGAGTTAACACCGGGGAGCTGTTTTTT. The encoded protein is CASSRRDRGGVNTGELFF.

This clone showed up just a few times. The V gene is TRBV18, the J gene TRBJ1-5; TRBD1 might be the D (5 bases). Germline V gene lookup returns CDR1 KGHSH and CDR2 LQKENI. The CDR3 sequence is 15 residues long. The V end lost 1 base, the J end lost 3 bases, and 10 bases lay between the germline ends. The CDR3 sequence is CASSPRAGLNQPQHF. The DNA for the CDR3 is TGTGCCAGCTCACCACGCGCAGGGCTCAATCAGCCCCAGCATTTT.

The gene calls are TRBV19 and TRBJ1-2; TRBD1 is a possible D gene (6 bases). The V end was cut by 3 bases, the J end by 2 bases, with 16 bases between. The CDR3 spans 16 residues. CDR1 LNHDA and CDR2 SQIVND come from the germline V gene (reference sequence). The CDR3 reads CASSMGIDRLNYGYTF. The CDR3 DNA reads TGTGCCAGTAGTATGGGGATCGACAGGCTGAACTATGGCTACACCTTC.

A remark on this clone: Other nucleotide sequences from this sample produce the same CDR3. J is TRBJ1-3 and V is TRBV7-9; possibly TRBD1 for D (5 bases). The V and J ends lost 1 base and 0 bases respectively, with 10 bases between them. Germline values: CDR1 SEHNR, CDR2 FQNEAQ (reference sequence). The CDR3 spans 16 residues. CDR3 DNA sequence: TGTGCCAGCAGCTTAGGACAGCCGAACTCTGGAAACACCATATATTTT. Its translation is CASSLGQPNSGNTIYF.

The CDR3 DNA is TGTGCCAGCAGTTCGGGGGGTAGGACACCCCTCCACTTT. Translated, it gives CASSSGGRTPLHF. The gene calls are TRBV12-3 or TRBV12-4 and TRBJ1-6; tentatively, D is TRBD1 (5 bases). The CDR3 contains 13 residues. V was trimmed by 4 bases and J by 11 bases, leaving 12 bases between them.

The rearrangement uses TRBV27 and TRBJ2-1; the D gene is possibly TRBD1 (5 bases). The length of the CDR3 is 14 residues. Deletions cut 2 bases from V and 0 bases from J, with 5 bases between. Per germline, CDR1 MNHEY and CDR2 SMNVEV (reference sequence). The CDR3 here is CASSLTGSYNEQFF. CDR3 DNA sequence: TGTGCCAGCAGTTTAACAGGCTCCTACAATGAGCAGTTCTTC.